This is a list of T cell receptor beta chains from one sample in a study of early T cells in non-severe SARS-CoV-2 infection. TCRdb re-derived calls from the 5' RACE reads in MiXCR, one entry per CDR3 protein. The table lists 57,000 or so distinct CDR3 sequences, 5.5% to 6.5% of them singletons. The sequenced sample was whole blood. The receptors here all came from an adult who was a healthcare worker with PCR-confirmed SARS-CoV-2 infection or an uninfected control (not recorded which). Each CDR3 is given with its conserved first and last residue. D genes are given only for firm matches. Clone size is not always given. Where it is, it says once, few, many or a class for expanded clones.

>.|TRBJ2-5|TRBV7-9|.
CASSLGGSFAETQYF
TGTGCCAGCAGCTTAGGAGGGTCTTTTGCAGAGACCCAGTACTTC
>.|TRBJ2-3|TRBV5-1|.
CASSPPTRAQYF
TGCGCCAGCAGTCCACCGACGAGGGCGCAGTATTTT
>.|TRBJ2-3|TRBV12-3/TRBV12-4|many
CAIGGGGTDTQYF
TGTGCCATAGGCGGAGGGGGCACAGATACGCAGTATTTT
>.|TRBJ1-1|TRBV3-1|few
CASSQDRASTEAFF
TGTGCCAGCAGCCAAGACAGGGCTAGCACTGAAGCTTTCTTT
>.|TRBJ2-6|TRBV29-1|many
CSVEEVPSGANVLTF
TGCAGCGTTGAAGAGGTACCCTCTGGGGCCAACGTCCTGACTTTC
>TRBD2|TRBJ2-7|TRBV28|many
CASKGTRRYEQYF
TGTGCCAGCAAGGGGACTAGGAGGTACGAGCAGTACTTC
>.|TRBJ2-5|TRBV14|.
CASNQMGETQYF
TGTGCCAGCAACCAGATGGGGGAGACCCAGTACTTC
>.|TRBJ2-3|TRBV5-1|many
CASSLAGTMTDTQYF
TGCGCCAGCAGCTTGGCCGGGACGATGACAGATACGCAGTATTTT
>.|TRBJ2-1|TRBV7-9|many
CASSPSLWEPYNEQFF
TGTGCCAGCAGCCCCAGTCTCTGGGAACCATACAATGAGCAGTTCTTC
>TRBD2|TRBJ2-7|TRBV29-1|few
CSVVWGGLRVEQYF
TGCAGCGTTGTCTGGGGGGGATTACGGGTCGAGCAGTACTTC
>TRBD2|TRBJ2-1|TRBV29-1|many
CSVEGVRGGRGNEQFF
TGCAGCGTTGAAGGGGTTCGGGGCGGGAGAGGCAATGAGCAGTTCTTC
>.|TRBJ1-3|TRBV5-1|many
CASSWGSSGTIYF
TGCGCCAGCAGCTGGGGATCCTCGGGCACCATATATTTT
>TRBD2|TRBJ2-7|TRBV29-1|.
CSAMGGVEEQYF
TGCAGCGCGATGGGGGGGGTCGAAGAGCAGTACTTC
>TRBD1|TRBJ2-3|TRBV29-1|few
CSGDRGTDTQYF
TGCAGCGGAGACAGGGGCACAGATACGCAGTATTTT
>TRBD2|TRBJ2-3|TRBV20-1|many
CSARDPLASGGSTDTQYF
TGCAGTGCTAGAGATCCCCTCGCTAGCGGAGGGAGCACAGATACGCAGTATTTT
>.|TRBJ2-5|TRBV7-9|many
CASSSRQGQETQYF
TGTGCCAGCAGCTCGAGACAAGGACAAGAGACCCAGTACTTC
>TRBD1|TRBJ1-4|TRBV20-1|.
CSATRGGGQNEKLFF
TGCAGTGCTACCCGAGGGGGGGGACAGAATGAAAAACTGTTTTTT
>.|TRBJ2-3|TRBV30|many
CAWSIRDTQYF
TGTGCCTGGAGTATCAGAGATACGCAGTATTTT
>.|TRBJ1-5|TRBV6-6|.
CASRRRGNQPQHF
TGTGCCAGCAGACGAAGGGGGAATCAGCCCCAGCATTTT
>TRBD1|TRBJ2-3|TRBV6-1|many
CASKRTGGTDTQYF
TGTGCCAGCAAACGGACAGGTGGCACAGATACGCAGTATTTT
>.|TRBJ2-5|TRBV7-3|many
CASSSGPQETQYF
TGTGCCAGCAGCTCAGGACCCCAAGAGACCCAGTACTTC
>.|TRBJ1-6|TRBV4-1|.
CASSQATDVNNSPLHF
TGCGCCAGCAGCCAAGCGACGGACGTCAATAATTCACCCCTCCACTTT
>.|TRBJ2-7|TRBV2|many
CASQFGHRASYEQYF
TGTGCCAGCCAGTTCGGACACCGAGCCTCCTACGAGCAGTACTTC
>.|TRBJ2-2|TRBV7-8|few
CAGRRGTNTGELFF
TGTGCCGGTCGGAGGGGTACGAACACCGGGGAGCTGTTTTTT
>.|TRBJ2-3|TRBV7-2|.
CASSPLDTQYF
TGTGCCAGCAGCCCTTTGGATACGCAGTATTTT
>.|TRBJ2-7|TRBV7-2|few
CASSLAAGLYEQYF
TGTGCCAGCAGCTTAGCGGCGGGTCTCTACGAGCAGTACTTC
>TRBD2|TRBJ2-6|TRBV27|many
CASSRLAGGSGANVLTF
TGTGCCAGCAGCCGGCTAGCGGGAGGGTCTGGGGCCAACGTCCTGACTTTC
>TRBD1|TRBJ1-4|TRBV9|many
CASSAHRGLNEKLFF
TGTGCCAGCAGCGCACACAGGGGACTTAATGAAAAACTGTTTTTT
>.|TRBJ1-6|TRBV7-2|.
CASSLIGVNSPLHF
TGTGCCAGCAGCTTAATCGGGGTCAATTCACCCCTCCACTTT
>.|TRBJ2-3|TRBV4-3|few
CASSQAVGASTDTQYF
TGCGCCAGCAGCCAAGCCGTCGGGGCCAGCACAGATACGCAGTATTTT
>.|TRBJ1-5|TRBV9|many
CASSVGLSSNQPQHF
TGTGCCAGCAGCGTCGGTTTATCTAGCAATCAGCCCCAGCATTTT
>TRBD2|TRBJ2-2|TRBV27|.
CASSFSAGGTGELFF
TGTGCCAGCAGTTTCAGTGCGGGGGGAACCGGGGAGCTGTTTTTT
>.|TRBJ1-1|TRBV5-1|many
CASSPTLGTPFTEAFF
TGCGCCAGCAGCCCTACCCTCGGGACGCCTTTCACTGAAGCTTTCTTT